The source of this T cell receptor (beta chain) is a study of blood T cell repertoires in COVID-19. Study context: PBMCs, B-cell-depleted T cells, or T cells were the source of the cDNA or gDNA that made up the material.

The CDR3 consists of 14 residues. V gave up 1 base and J gave up 16 bases; unmatched junction bases: 6. Germline CDR1 reads MNHEY; CDR2 reads SVGEGT. Original processing methods: Using reference gene primer amplification, nucleated cell counts were estimated. Assay used: immunoSEQ multiplex PCR; TCRdb lists only in-frame clones, some missing. The DNA was the basis for D and trimming; V, J and clone size are from that table. There are fewer than 250,000 clones in the sample; 80% to 95% occur only once, and approximately 0.77% lies in the top ten. The chain employs TRBV6-2 or TRBV6-3 and TRBJ2-1; 14 nucleotides align to TRBD2. The sequenced sample was peripheral blood. This clonotype was obtained from a man aged 55 to 69 with COVID-19, enrolled during active disease. The chain's CDR3 is CASSYFGLAGGPFF. The CDR3 DNA is TGTGCCAGCAGTTACTTTGGACTAGCGGGAGGACCTTTCTTC.